The clone carrying this T cell receptor (beta chain) occurred many times. Total RNA extracted from each sample amounted to at least 6 micrograms. This specimen belongs to a study of blood T cells in healthy people across ages. Primers used in a second PCR of roughly 7 to 11 cycles were a sample-barcoded 5' primer and a J-beta primer mix. TCRdb fed the 5' RACE reads into MiXCR, producing one record per CDR3 protein. The table shows hundreds of thousands of distinct CDR3 sequences, with approximately 30% occurring only once. The sample taken for sequencing was blood. This TCR came from a woman of 80 years or more in good health.

CDR3 bases: TGCGCCAGCAGACAAGAACAGCGGCGGGCTGAAAAACTGTTTTTT. This sequence encodes CASRQEQRRAEKLFF. This chain joins TRBV5-1 and TRBJ1-4; D gene unclear. The CDR3 loop spans 15 amino acids. V gave up 5 bases and J gave up 7 bases, with 18 bases separating them. In germline, CDR1 is SGHRS, CDR2 YFSETQ.